The clone carrying this TCR beta chain was picked up a small number of times. Its antigen is not identified. This sample is part of a study of T cell repertoires in aging, cancer and after chemotherapy. About the research overall: Donor ages fell into six groups from 30 or younger up to 70 or older. Study-level points and caveats: Healthy donors lost TCR diversity with age mainly through richness, cancer patients through richness and evenness.

The template was genomic DNA from peripheral blood, not RNA. A mixed TRB-A/B primer pool amplified rearranged TRB by multiplex touch-down PCR. TCRdb reprocessed the multiplex PCR reads via MiXCR and lists one record per CDR3 protein. There are 10,000 to 15,000 distinct CDR3 sequences in the sample; 30% to 40% occur only once, and around 10% lies in the top ten. The CDR3 length is 14 residues. The V end was cut by 5 bases, the J end by 0 bases, with 11 bases between. Germline assignment: CDR1 DFQATT and CDR2 SNEGSKA (reference sequence). This TCR derives from a human donor in good health. The donor label of this sample is uncertain. The chain recombines TRBV20-1 with TRBJ2-1, with D perhaps being TRBD1 or TRBD2 (5 bases each). Source material: blood. This CDR3 reads CSAQTAVSYNEQFF. The DNA for the CDR3 is TGCAGTGCTCAGACAGCGGTCTCCTACAATGAGCAGTTCTTC.